This T cell receptor (beta chain) emerged from a study of cytomegalovirus exposure and HLA in healthy donors. Turning to the study itself: Of the donors genotyped, several hundred in all, over 80% fell in the Caucasian-associated ancestry cluster.

Note on this clone: Its antigen is unknown.

Researchers ran the PCR with 60 Vbeta and 13 Jbeta primers. Repertoires were generated with immunoSEQ multiplex PCR, while TCRdb's copy carries only in-frame clones and drops some. The sample shows about 94,000 clones, roughly 80% of them seen only once. The study's findings and limits: Trimming of TCR beta V- and J-genes showed a link, identified in a later analysis, to a missense DCLRE1C variant. The study recorded 164 TCR beta chains that were cytomegalovirus-associated. It was reported that the classifier diagnosed cytomegalovirus status with high specificity and sensitivity in both the original and validation cohorts.

V was shortened by 5 bases and J by 5 bases, with 22 bases between the two germline ends. There are 17 residues in the CDR3. The germline gives CDR1 SGHNT, CDR2 YENEEA. The sequence was obtained from a man aged 35 to 55 in good health and CMV-seropositive. V is TRBV11-3 and J is TRBJ2-1; weak D call: TRBD2 (6 bases). The source material was PBMCs. The CDR3 loop is CASSPFRGPPGDNEQFF. The CDR3 nucleotides read TGTGCCAGCAGCCCTTTTAGGGGTCCCCCGGGAGACAATGAGCAGTTCTTC.